Described below is a single T cell receptor (beta chain) sequence and its context. The antigen it binds to is not known. Base qualities were left out, and no much larger clone turns up one base away. Collaborating institutions collected whole blood in K2EDTA tubes following their own protocols. For TCRbeta analysis, collaborators shipped samples in one of three forms: frozen whole blood, isolated PBMCs, or DNA extracted from either of those sample types. This specimen belongs to a study of blood T cell repertoires in COVID-19 (dated by TCRdb to the early 2020s). Context from the whole study: Collaborator samples came from the United States, Italy and Spain and covered acute and convalescent phases of COVID-19. The material from the prospective study consisted of cDNA or gDNA derived from T cells, B-cell-depleted T cells, or PBMCs. The dataset comprised deeply sampled blood TCRbeta repertoires from subjects exposed to, actively infected with, or recovered from COVID-19. The repertoires were made available in a free public database intended to serve as a resource for research on the immune response to SARS-CoV-2. Samples came from the ongoing ImmuneRACE study (first 160 participants) plus 1,254 subjects from 6 global collaborators. The sample metadata nearly always contained a de-identified subject ID, COVID-19 status, age in years and sex. HLA class I and class II types, where available, came from metadata supplied by the sample provider rather than from assay-based typing. What the work shows at the level of the full study, not this receptor alone: The quantity of clinical and demographic metadata differed by source and by participant and was supplied without curation.

TCRbeta CDR3 regions were amplified from genomic DNA using the immunoSEQ Assay, a bias-controlled multiplex PCR. The paper's processing steps were these. The number of nucleated cells in each sample was estimated by amplification of reference gene primers within the assay. Sequence reads were collapsed and filtered to measure the absolute abundance of every unique TCRbeta CDR3 rearrangement. For each sample, productive Simpson clonality was calculated as the square root of Simpson's diversity index over productive rearrangements. This is the immuneACCESS table as TCRdb keeps it, with only in-frame sequences that have V and J called. A part of the clones is gone; compared with another copy, unresolved V genes explain less than half, and the rest is unexplained. From that table come the V and J calls and clone size; the DNA was used to work out D and trimming. The sample table contains roughly 60,000 clones; only one count was recorded for 75% to 90% of them. Of the sample, 10% falls within the top ten clones.

Including cysteine and phenylalanine, the CDR3 has 12 amino acids. This entry keeps only the CDR3 DNA: 36 bases, framed from base 1. The trim is 5 bases for V and 8 bases for J, with a gap of 12 bases between the germline ends. From a lookup of the germline V gene, CDR1 and CDR2 are SGHDN and FVKESK. The sequenced sample consisted of peripheral blood. The receptor's source is a human donor with acute or convalescent COVID-19. The donor label of this sample is uncertain. The chain links TRBV14 with TRBJ1-2; the D gene remains uncertain. The DNA sequence follows: TGTGCCAGCAGCTATAGCACTAAGGGCTACACCTTC. Translated, it gives CASSYSTKGYTF.